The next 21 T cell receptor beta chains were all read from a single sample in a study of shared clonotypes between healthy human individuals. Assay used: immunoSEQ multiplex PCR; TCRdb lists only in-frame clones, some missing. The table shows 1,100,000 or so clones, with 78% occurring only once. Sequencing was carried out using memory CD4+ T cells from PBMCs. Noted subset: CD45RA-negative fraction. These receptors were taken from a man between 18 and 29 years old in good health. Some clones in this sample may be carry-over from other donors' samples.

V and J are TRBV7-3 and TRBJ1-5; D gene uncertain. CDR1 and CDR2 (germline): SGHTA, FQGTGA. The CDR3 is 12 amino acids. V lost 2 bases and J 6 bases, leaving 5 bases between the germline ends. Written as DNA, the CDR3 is TGTGCCAGCAGCTTACCGCCTCAGCCCCAGCATTTT. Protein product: CASSLPPQPQHF.

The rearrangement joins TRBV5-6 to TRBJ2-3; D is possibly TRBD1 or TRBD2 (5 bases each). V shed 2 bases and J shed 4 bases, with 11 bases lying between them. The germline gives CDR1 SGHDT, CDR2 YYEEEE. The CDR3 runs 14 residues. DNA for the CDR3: TGTGCCAGCAGCTTTGGGGGAGCGGCAGATACGCAGTATTTT. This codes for CASSFGGAADTQYF.

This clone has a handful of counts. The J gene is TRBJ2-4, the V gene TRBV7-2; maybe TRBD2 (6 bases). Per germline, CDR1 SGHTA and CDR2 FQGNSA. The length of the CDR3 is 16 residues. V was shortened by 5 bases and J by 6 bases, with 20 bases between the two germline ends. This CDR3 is CASSPRDGGQVNIQYF. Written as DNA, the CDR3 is TGTGCCAGCAGCCCACGCGACGGGGGTCAAGTAAACATTCAGTACTTC.

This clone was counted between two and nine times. The CDR3 nucleotides read TGTGCCAGCAGTTTCTTGAGGGGCGCCGTCACTGAAGCTTTCTTT. Protein sequence: CASSFLRGAVTEAFF. The chain couples TRBV27 to TRBJ1-1; possible D gene TRBD1, 5 bases. The germline V and J ends were trimmed by 3 bases and 4 bases, with 15 bases remaining between them. Germline V lookup: CDR1 MNHEY, CDR2 SMNVEV (reference sequence). The CDR3 loop spans 15 amino acids.

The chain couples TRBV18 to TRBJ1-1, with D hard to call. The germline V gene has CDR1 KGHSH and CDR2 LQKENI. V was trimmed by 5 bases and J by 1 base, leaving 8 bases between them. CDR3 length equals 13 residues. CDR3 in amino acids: CASSTHKNTEAFF. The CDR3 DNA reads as TGTGCCAGCTCAACACACAAGAACACTGAAGCTTTCTTT.

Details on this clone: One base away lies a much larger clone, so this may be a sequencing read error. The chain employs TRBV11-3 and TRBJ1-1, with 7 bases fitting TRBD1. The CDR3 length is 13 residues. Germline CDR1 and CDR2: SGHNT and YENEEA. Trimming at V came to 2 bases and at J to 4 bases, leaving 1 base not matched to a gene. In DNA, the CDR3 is TGTGCCAGCAGCTTACAGGGGGGCACTGAAGCTTTCTTT. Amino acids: CASSLQGGTEAFF.

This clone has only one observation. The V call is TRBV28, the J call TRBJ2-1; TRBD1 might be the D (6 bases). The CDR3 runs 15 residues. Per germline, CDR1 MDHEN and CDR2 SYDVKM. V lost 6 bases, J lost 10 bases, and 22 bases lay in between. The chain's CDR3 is CASSNPRQALQEQFF. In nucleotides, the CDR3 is TGTGCCAGCAGCAATCCTCGACAGGCCCTTCAGGAGCAGTTCTTC.

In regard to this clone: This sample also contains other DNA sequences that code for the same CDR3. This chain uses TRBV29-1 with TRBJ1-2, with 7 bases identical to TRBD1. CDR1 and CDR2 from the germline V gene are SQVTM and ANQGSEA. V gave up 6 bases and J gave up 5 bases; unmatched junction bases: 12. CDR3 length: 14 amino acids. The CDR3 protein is CSVGTDTFNYGYTF. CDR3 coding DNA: TGCAGCGTGGGGACAGACACATTTAATTATGGCTACACCTTC. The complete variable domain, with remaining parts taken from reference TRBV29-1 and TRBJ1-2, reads SAVISQKPSRDICQRGTSLTIQCQVDSQVTMMFWYRQQPGQSLTLIATANQGSEATYESGFVIDKFPISRPNLTFSTLTVSNMSPEDSSIYLCSVGTDTFNYGYTFGSGTRLTVV.

CDR3 in amino acids: CASRNFREAPISTDTQYF. CDR3 in DNA: TGTGCCAGCAGAAACTTTCGGGAGGCCCCAATTAGCACAGATACGCAGTATTTT. The J gene is TRBJ2-3, the V gene TRBV7-9, with 7 bases lining up with TRBD2. Germline lookup yields CDR1 SEHNR and CDR2 FQNEAQ (reference sequence). The J segment lost 0 bases and the V segment lost 6 bases, leaving 15 bases of the junction unmatched. This CDR3 comprises 18 residues.

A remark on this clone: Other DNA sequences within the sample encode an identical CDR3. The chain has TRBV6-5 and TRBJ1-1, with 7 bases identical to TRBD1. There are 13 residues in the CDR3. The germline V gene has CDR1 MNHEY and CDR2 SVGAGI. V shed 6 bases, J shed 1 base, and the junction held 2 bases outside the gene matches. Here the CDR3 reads CASSYRGNTEAFF. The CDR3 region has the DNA TGTGCCAGCAGCTACAGGGGGAACACTGAAGCTTTCTTT.

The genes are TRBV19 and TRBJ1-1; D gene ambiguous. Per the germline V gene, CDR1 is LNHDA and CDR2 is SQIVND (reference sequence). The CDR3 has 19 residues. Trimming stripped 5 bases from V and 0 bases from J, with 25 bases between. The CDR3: CASSPRQKDGIDMNTEAFF. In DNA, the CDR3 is TGTGCCAGTAGTCCCCGACAAAAAGACGGAATAGACATGAACACTGAAGCTTTCTTT.

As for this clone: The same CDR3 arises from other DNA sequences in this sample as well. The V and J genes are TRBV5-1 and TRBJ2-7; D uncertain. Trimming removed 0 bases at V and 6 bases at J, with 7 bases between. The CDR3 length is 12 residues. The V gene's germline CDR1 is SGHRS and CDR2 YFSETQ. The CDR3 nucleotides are TGCGCCAGCAGCTTGGGGGGATCCGAGCAGTACTTC. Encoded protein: CASSLGGSEQYF.

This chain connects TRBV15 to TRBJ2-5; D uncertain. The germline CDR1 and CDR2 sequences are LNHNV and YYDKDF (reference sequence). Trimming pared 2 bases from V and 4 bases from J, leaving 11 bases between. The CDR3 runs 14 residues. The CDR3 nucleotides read TGTGCCACCAGCAGATTGGCCACAGCAGAGACCCAGTACTTC. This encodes CATSRLATAETQYF.

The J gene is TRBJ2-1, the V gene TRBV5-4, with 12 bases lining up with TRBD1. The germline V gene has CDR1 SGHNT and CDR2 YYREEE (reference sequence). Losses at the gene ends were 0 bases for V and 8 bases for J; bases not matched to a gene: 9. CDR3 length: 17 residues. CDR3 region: CASSLGAGTGGPDEQFF. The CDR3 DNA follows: TGTGCCAGCAGCTTGGGTGCGGGGACAGGGGGCCCAGATGAGCAGTTCTTC.

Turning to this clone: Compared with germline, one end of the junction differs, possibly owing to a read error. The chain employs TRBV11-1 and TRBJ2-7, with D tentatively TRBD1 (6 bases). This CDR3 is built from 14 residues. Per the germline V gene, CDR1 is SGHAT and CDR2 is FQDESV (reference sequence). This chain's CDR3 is CASSLYTGFYVQYF. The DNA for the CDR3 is TGTGCCAGCAGCTTATACACAGGGTTTTACGTGCAGTACTTC. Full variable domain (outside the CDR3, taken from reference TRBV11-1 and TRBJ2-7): EAEVAQSPRYKITEKSQAVAFWCDPISGHATLYWYRQILGQGPELLVQFQDESVVDDSQLPKDRFSAERLKGVDSTLKIQPAELGDSAMYLCASSLYTGFYVQYFGPGTRLTVT.

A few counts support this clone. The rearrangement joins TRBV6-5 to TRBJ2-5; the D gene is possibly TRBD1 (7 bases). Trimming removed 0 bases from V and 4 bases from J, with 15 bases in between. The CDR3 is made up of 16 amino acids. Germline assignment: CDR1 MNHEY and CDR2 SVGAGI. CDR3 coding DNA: TGTGCCAGCAGTTACTCGAGACACAGGGGAGGAGAGACCCAGTACTTC. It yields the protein CASSYSRHRGGETQYF.

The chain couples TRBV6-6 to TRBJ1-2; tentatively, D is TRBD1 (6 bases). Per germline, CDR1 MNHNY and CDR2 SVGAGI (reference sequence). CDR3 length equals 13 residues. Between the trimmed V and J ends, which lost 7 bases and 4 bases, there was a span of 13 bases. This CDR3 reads CASTPTGPYGYTF. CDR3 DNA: TGTGCCAGCACCCCCACAGGGCCCTATGGCTACACCTTC.

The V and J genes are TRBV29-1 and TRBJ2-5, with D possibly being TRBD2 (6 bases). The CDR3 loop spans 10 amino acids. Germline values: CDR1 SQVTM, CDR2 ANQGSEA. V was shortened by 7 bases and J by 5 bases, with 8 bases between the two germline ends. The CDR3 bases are TGCAGCGCCGCGGGGGAGACCCAGTACTTC. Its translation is CSAAGETQYF.

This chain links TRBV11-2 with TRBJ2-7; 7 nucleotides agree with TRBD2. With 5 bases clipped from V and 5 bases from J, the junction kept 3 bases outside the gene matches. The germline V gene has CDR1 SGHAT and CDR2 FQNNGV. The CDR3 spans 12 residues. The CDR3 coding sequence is TGTGCCAGCAGCCCTGGGGGGGACGAGCAGTACTTC. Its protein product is CASSPGGDEQYF.

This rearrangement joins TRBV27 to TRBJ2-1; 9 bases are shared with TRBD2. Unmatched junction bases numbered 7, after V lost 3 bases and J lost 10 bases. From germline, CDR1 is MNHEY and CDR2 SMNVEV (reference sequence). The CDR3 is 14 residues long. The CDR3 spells CASSFLAGFEEQFF. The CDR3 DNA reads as TGTGCCAGCAGTTTCCTAGCGGGATTCGAGGAGCAGTTCTTC.

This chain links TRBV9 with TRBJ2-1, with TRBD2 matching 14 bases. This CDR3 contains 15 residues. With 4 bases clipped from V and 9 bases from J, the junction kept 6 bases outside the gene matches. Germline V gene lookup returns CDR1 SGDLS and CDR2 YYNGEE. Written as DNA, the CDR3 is TGTGCCAGCAGCCGACTAGCGGGAGGGGAAGGTGAGCAGTTCTTC. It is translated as CASSRLAGGEGEQFF.